This T cell receptor (beta chain) came from a study of blood T cells in healthy people across ages. Broader study findings: Reliance upon unsorted PBMCs precluded definitive naive versus antigen-experienced comparison.

This clonotype was detected a few times. Its specificity is unknown. Primed by a sample-barcoded 5' primer and a J-beta primer mix, a second PCR proceeded for 7 to 11 cycles. TCRdb processed the 5' RACE reads anew with MiXCR; each CDR3 protein has one entry. This table holds about 1,400,000 distinct CDR3 sequences, approximately 60% found once. The V gene's germline CDR1 is DFQATT and CDR2 SNEGSKA (reference sequence). V was shortened by 1 base and J by 8 bases, with 6 bases between the two germline ends. The CDR3 has 11 residues. This rearrangement joins TRBV20-1 to TRBJ2-1; D perhaps matches TRBD2 (5 bases). The sequence was collected from a man younger than 30 in good health. The sample taken for sequencing was blood. The DNA of the CDR3 is TGCAGTGCTAGAGTGGGAGATGAGCAGTTCTTC. As protein: CSARVGDEQFF.